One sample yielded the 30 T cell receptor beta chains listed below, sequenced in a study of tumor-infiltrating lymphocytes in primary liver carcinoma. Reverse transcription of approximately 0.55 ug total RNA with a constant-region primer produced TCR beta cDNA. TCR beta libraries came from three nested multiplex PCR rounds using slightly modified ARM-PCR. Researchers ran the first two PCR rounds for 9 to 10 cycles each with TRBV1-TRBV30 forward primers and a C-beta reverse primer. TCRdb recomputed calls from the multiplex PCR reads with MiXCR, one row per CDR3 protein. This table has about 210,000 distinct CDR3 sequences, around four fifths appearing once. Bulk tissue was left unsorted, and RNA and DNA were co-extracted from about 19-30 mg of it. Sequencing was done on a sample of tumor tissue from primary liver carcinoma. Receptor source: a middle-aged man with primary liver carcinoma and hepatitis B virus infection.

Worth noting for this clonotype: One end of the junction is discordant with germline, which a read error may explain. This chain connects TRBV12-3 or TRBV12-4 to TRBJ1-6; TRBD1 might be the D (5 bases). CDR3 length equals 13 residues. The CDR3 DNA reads TGTGCCGACTCATTGGGGGGGAATTCACCCCCCCACTTT. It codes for CADSLGGNSPPHF.

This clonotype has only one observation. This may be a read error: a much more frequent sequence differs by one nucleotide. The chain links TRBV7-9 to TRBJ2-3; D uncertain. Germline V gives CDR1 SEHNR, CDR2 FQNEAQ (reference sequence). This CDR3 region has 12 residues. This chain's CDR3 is CASNLVADTQYF. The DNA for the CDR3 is TGTGCCAGCAACTTAGTTGCAGATACGCAGTATTTT.

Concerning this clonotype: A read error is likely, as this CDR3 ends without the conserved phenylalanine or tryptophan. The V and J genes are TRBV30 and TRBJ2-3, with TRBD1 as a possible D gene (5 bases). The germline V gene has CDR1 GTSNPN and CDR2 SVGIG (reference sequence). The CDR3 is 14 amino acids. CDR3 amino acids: CALNMGLGTDRQYL. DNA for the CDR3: TGTGCCTTAAACATGGGGCTCGGCACAGATAGGCAGTATCTT.

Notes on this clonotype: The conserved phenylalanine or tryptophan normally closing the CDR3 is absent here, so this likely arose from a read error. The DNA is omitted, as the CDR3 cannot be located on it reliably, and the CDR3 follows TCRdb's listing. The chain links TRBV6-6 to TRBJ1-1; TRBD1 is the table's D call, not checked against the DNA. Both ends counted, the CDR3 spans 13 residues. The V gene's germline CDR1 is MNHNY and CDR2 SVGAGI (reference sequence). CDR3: CASSTGRTTESFS.

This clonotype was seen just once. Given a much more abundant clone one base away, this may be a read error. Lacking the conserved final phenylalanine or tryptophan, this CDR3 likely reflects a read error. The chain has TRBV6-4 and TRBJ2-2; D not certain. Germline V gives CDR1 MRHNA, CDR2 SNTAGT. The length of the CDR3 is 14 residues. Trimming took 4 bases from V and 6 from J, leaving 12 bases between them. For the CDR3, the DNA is TGTGCCAGCAGTGCCCAGTCCCTCGCCGGGGAGCTGTTTTAT. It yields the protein CASSAQSLAGELFY.

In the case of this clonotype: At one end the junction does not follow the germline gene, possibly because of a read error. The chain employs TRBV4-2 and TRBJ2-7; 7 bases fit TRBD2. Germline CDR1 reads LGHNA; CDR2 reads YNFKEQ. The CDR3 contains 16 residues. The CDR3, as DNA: TGTGCCAGCTGCCCAGAACTAGCGCCGAGGACGGACGAGCAGTATTTC. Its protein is CASCPELAPRTDEQYF.

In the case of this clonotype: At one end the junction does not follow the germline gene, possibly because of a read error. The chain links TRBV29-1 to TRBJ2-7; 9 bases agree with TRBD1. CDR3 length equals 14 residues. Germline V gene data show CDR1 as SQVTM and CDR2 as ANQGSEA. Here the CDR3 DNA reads TGCAGCGTACTAGTTACAGGGGGCGAGAGCGAGAAGTACTTC. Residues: CSVLVTGGESEKYF.

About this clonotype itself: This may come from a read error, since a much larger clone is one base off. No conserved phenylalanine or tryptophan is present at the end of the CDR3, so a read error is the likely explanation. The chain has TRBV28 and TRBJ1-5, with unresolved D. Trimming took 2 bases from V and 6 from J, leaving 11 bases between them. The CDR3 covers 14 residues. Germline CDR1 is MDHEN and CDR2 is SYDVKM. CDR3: CASSLGQLSQPQHL. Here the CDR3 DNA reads TGTGCCAGCAGTTTAGGGCAGCTAAGTCAGCCCCAGCATTTG.

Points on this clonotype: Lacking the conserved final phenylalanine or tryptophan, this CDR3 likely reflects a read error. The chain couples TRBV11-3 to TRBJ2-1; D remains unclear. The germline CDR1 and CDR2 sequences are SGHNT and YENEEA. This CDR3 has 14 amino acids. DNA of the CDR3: TGTGCCAACAGCTTAGGCGTCTCGAACAATCAGCAGTTCTCC. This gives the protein CANSLGVSNNQQFS.

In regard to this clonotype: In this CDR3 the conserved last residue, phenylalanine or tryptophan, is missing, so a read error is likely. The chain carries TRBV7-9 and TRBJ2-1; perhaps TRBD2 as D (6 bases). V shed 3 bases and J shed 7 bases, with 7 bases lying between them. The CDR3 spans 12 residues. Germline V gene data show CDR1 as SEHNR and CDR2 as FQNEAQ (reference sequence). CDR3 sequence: CASSLLANEQFL. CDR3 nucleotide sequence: TGTGCCAGCAGCTTGCTAGCGAATGAGCAGTTCTTA.

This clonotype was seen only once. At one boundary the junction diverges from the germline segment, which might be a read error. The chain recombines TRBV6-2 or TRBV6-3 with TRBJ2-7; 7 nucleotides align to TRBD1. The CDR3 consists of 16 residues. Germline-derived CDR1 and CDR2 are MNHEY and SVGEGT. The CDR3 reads CASSHSTQGNRYEQYF. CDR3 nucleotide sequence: TGTGCCAGCAGTCACTCGACACAGGGGAATCGCTACGAGCAATACTTC.

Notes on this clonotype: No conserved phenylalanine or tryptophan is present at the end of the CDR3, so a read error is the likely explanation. Here the CDR3 DNA reads TGCACCAGTAGCCAGGGGGGTGCATCAGACACGCAGTATCTT. Its translation: CTSSQGGASDTQYL. The rearrangement joins TRBV4-3 to TRBJ2-3, with D perhaps TRBD1 (7 bases). CDR3 length: 14 amino acids. The germline gives CDR1 LGHNA, CDR2 YSLEER.

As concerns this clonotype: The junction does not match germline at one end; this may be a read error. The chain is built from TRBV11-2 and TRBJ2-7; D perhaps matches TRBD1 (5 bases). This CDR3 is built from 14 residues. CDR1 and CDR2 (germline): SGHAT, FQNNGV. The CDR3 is CSSSSNRNSYVQHF. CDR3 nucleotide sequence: TGTTCCAGCAGCTCTAACAGGAACTCCTACGTGCAGCACTTC.

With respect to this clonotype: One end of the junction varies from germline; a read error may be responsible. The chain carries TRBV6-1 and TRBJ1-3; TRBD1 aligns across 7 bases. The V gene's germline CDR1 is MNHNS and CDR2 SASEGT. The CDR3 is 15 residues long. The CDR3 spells CASSRQGSSGNTLYF. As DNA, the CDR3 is TGTGCTAGCAGTAGACAGGGCTCCTCTGGAAACACCTTATATTTT.

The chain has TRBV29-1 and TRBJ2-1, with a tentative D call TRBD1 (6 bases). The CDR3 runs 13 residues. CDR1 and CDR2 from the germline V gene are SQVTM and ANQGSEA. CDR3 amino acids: CNYSGTINNEQFF. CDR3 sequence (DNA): TGCAACTACTCCGGGACAATTAACAATGAGCAGTTCTTC.

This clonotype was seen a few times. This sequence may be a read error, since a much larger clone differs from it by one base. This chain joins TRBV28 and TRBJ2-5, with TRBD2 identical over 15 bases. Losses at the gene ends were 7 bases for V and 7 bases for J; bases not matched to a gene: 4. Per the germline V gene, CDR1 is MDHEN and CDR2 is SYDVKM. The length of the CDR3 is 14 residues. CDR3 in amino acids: CASKQGLAGGTQYF. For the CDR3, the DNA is TGTGCCAGCAAACAGGGACTAGCGGGAGGGACCCAGTACTTC. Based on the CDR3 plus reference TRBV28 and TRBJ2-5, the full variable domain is DVKVTQSSRYLVKRTGEKVFLECVQDMDHENMFWYRQDPGLGLRLIYFSYDVKMKEKGDIPEGYSVSREKKERFSLILESASTNQTSMYLCASKQGLAGGTQYFGPGTRLLVL.

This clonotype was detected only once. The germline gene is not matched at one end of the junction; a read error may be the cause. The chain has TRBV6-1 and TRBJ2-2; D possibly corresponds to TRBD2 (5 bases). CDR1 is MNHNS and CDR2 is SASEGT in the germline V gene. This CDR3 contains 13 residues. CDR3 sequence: CASIDGWAGELFF. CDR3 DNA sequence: TGCGCCAGCATTGATGGCTGGGCCGGGGAACTGTTTTTT.

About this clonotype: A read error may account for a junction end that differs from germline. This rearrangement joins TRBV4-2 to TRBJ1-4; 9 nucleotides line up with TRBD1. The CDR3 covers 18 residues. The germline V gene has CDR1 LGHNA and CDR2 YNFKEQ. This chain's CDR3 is CASSQEATGGPSREKLSF. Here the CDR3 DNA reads TGTGCCAGCAGCCAAGAGGCAACAGGGGGCCCATCCCGTGAAAAACTGTCTTTT.

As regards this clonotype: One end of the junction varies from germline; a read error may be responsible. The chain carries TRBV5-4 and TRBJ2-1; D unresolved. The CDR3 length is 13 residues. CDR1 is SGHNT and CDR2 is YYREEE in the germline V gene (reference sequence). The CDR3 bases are TGTACCAGTAGCCTCAGCCCCAACAATGAGCAGTTCTTC. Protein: CTSSLSPNNEQFF.

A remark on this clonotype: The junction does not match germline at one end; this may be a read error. In DNA form, the CDR3 reads TGTGCCGGCAGCTTGACGGGGCTCGACAATGAGCAGTTCTTC. It translates to CAGSLTGLDNEQFF. The chain links TRBV11-2 to TRBJ2-1; D tentatively fits TRBD1 or TRBD2 (5 bases each). Germline V lookup: CDR1 SGHAT, CDR2 FQNNGV. The length of the CDR3 is 14 residues.

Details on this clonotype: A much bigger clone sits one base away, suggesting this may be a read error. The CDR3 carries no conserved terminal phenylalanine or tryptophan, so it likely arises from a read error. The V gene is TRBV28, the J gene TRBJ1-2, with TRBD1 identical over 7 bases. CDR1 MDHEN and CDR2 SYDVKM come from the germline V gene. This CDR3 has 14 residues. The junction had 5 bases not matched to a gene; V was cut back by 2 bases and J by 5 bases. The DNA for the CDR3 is TGTGCCAGCAGTTTAACGAAGACAGGGTATGGCTACACCTTA. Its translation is CASSLTKTGYGYTL.

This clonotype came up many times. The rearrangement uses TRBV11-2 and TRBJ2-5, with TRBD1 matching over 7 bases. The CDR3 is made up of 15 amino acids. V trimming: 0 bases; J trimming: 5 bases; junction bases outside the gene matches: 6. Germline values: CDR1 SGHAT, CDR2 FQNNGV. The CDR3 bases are TGTGCCAGCAGCTTAGAAAGGGGGCCGATGGAGACCCAGTACTTC. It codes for CASSLERGPMETQYF.

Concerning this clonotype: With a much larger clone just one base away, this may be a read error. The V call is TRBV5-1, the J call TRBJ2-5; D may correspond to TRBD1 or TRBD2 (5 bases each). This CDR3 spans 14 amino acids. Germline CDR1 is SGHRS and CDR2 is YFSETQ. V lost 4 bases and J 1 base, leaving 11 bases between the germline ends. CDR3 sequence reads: CASSMGTVQETQYF. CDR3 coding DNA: TGCGCCAGCAGCATGGGGACGGTCCAAGAGACCCAGTACTTC.

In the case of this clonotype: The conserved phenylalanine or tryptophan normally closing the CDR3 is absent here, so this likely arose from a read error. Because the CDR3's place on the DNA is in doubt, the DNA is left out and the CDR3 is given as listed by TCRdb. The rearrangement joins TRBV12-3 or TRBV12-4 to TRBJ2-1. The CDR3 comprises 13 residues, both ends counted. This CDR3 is CDSSLEQNNEQVV.

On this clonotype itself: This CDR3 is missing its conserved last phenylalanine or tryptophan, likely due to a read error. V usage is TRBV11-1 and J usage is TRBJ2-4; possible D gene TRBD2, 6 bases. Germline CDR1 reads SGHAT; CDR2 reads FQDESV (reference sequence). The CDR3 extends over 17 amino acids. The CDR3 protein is CASSFPGTGGTKNIQYL. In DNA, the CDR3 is TGTGCGAGCAGCTTTCCCGGAACTGGCGGGACCAAAAACATTCAGTACTTA.

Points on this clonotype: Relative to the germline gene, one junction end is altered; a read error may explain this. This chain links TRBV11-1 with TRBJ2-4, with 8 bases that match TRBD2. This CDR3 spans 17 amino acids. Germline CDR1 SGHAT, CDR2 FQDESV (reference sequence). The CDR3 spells CTSSYPGTRGTKNIQYF. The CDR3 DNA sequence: TGTACCAGCAGCTATCCCGGGACTAGAGGGACCAAAAACATTCAGTATTTC.

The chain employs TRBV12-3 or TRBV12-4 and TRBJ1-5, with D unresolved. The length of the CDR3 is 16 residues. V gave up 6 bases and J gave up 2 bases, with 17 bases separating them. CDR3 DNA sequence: TGTGCCAGCAGACCTTCGTCCTCCTTGGGCAATCAGCCCCAGCATTTT. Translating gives CASRPSSSLGNQPQHF.

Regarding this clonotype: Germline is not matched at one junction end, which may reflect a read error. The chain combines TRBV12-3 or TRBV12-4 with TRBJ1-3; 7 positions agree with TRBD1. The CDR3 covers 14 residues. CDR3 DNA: TGTGCCAGCAGATCGACAGGGTACGGAAGCACCATAATTTTT. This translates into CASRSTGYGSTIIF.

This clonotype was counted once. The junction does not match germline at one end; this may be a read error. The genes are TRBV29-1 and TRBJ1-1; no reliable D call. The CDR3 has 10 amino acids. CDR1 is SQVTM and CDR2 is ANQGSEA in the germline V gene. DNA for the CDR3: TGCAGCGTATTTGATACTGAAGCCTTCTTT. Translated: CSVFDTEAFF.

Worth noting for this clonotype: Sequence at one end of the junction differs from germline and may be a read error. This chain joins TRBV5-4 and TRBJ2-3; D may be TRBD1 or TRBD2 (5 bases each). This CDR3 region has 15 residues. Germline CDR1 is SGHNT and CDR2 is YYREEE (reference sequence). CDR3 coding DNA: TGTGCCAGCAGCAAAGGACAAGCGGTCACAGGTACGCAGTATTTT. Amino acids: CASSKGQAVTGTQYF.